The sequence of this T cell receptor (beta chain) was determined in a study of PD-L1 blockade in urothelial cancer. General observations from the study: Blood clones associated with the tumor expanded more at 3 weeks in durable-benefit patients.

Regarding this clone: The antigen remains undetermined.

TCRdb's table, derived via immunoSEQ multiplex PCR, lists solely in-frame clones and lacks some. The sample consists of approximately 39,000 clones, approximately 90% of them appearing once. Germline V lookup: CDR1 SGHVS, CDR2 FNYEAQ. This CDR3 has 18 amino acids. V was pared by 8 bases and J by 0 bases, with 13 bases of the junction left unmatched. The source material was PBMCs, sampled around atezolizumab (anti-PD-L1) treatment. This TCR was sampled from a man aged 60-69 years with urothelial cancer. J is TRBJ2-3 and V is TRBV7-6; 11 bases are a match to TRBD2. This CDR3 is CASGKTSGGLTSTDTQYF. As DNA, the CDR3 is TGTGCCAGCGGCAAAACTAGCGGGGGACTCACTAGCACAGATACGCAGTATTTT.